The clone carrying this TCR beta chain was detected ten times or more. The antigen is not known. This record comes from a study of identical twins. Study findings and constraints: Shared out-of-frame alpha sequences (those common to twins) showed excess low generation probability.

Healthy Caucasians provided all donations. A universal primer site arose from template switching, and cDNA bore unique molecular identifiers. One entry per CDR3 protein, called by TCRdb with MiXCR from the 5' RACE reads. The data contain about 900,000 distinct CDR3 sequences, 9% to 15% of them seen just once; the ten biggest clones take up around 1.5%. V gave up 2 bases and J gave up 1 base, with 8 bases separating them. Germline V gene sequence: CDR1 LGHDT, CDR2 YNNKEL (reference sequence). This CDR3 has 15 amino acids. This sample was also put to use in a study of yellow fever vaccine responses in identical twins. That paper notes: In identical twins, vaccine T cell responses appeared partly shared and partly individual.

The sequence derives from a woman between 18 and 29 years old in good health. V gene TRBV3-1 combines with J gene TRBJ2-2; the D gene is possibly TRBD1 (6 bases). Input material: PBMCs. CDR3 DNA: TGTGCCAGCAGCCAATGGGGGCAGAACACCGGGGAGCTGTTTTTT. This encodes CASSQWGQNTGELFF.